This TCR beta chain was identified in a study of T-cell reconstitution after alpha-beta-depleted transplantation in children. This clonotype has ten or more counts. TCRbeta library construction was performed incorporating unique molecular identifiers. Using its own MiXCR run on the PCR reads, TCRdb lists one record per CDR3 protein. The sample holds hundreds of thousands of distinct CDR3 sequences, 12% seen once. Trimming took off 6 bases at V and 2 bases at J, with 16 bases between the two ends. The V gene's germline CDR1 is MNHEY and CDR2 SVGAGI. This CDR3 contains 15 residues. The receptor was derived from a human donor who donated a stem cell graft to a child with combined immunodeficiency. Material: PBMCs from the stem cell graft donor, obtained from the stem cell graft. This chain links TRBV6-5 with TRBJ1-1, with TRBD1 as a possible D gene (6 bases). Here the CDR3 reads CASRTHRESNTEAFF. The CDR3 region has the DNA TGTGCCAGCAGAACTCACAGGGAGTCAAACACTGAAGCTTTCTTT.